This TCR beta chain originates from a study of cytomegalovirus exposure and HLA in healthy donors. Both 60 Vbeta primers and 13 Jbeta primers went into the PCR. Method: immunoSEQ multiplex PCR; TCRdb's copy keeps in-frame clones and lacks some. The sample has around 130,000 clones, approximately 70% seen once. As to this clone: Other DNA sequences in the sample encode the same CDR3.

Germline V gives CDR1 SGHTA, CDR2 FQGTGA. There are 13 residues in the CDR3. Deletions cut 4 bases from V and 0 bases from J, with 5 bases between. This clonotype was sampled from a woman in her thirties in good health and CMV-seronegative. Sequenced input: PBMCs. The gene calls are TRBV7-3 and TRBJ2-3; D uncertain. CDR3 DNA: TGTGCCAGCAGCTCCACTAGCACAGATACGCAGTATTTT. This gives the protein CASSSTSTDTQYF.